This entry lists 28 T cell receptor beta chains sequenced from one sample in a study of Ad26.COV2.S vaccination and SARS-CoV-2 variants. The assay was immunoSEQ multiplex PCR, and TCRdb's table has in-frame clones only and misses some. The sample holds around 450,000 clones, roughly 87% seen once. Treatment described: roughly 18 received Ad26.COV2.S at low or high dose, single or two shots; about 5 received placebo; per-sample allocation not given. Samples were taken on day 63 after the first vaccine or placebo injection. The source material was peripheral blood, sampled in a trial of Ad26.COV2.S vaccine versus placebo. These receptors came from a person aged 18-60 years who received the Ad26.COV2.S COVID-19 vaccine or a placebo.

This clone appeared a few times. The CDR3 reads CASSVYGTGSSPLHF. The DNA for the CDR3 is TGTGCCAGCAGCGTTTATGGGACAGGGAGTTCACCCCTCCACTTT. The V and J genes are TRBV9 and TRBJ1-6; 9 bases agree with TRBD1. V gave up 2 bases and J gave up 9 bases; unmatched junction bases: 6. Looked up from germline, CDR1 is SGDLS and CDR2 is YYNGEE. The CDR3 loop spans 15 amino acids.

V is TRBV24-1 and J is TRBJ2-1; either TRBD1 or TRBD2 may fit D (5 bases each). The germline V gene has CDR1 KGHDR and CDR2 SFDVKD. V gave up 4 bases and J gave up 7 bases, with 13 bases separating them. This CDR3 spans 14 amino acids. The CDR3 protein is CATSEQGRSNEQFF. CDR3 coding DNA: TGTGCCACCAGTGAGCAGGGACGTAGTAATGAGCAGTTCTTC.

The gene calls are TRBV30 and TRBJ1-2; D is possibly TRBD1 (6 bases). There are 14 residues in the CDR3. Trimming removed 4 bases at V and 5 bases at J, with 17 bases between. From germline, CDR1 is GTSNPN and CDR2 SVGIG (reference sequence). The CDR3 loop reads CAWNGRGLGYGYTF. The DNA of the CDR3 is TGTGCCTGGAACGGCAGGGGTTTGGGATATGGCTACACCTTC.

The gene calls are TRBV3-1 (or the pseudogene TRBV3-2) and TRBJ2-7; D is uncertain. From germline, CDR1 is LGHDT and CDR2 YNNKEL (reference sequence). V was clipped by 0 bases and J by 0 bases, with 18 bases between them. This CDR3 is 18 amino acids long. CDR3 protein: CASSQEVGPNPLSYEQYF. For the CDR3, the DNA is TGTGCCAGCAGCCAAGAGGTAGGCCCTAACCCCCTCTCCTACGAGCAGTACTTC.

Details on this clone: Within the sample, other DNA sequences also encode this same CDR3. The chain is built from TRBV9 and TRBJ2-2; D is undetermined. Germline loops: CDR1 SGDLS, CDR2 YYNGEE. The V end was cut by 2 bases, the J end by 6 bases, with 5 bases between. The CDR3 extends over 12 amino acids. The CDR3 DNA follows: TGTGCCAGCAGCGTGGTGTCCGGGGAGCTGTTTTTT. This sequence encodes CASSVVSGELFF.

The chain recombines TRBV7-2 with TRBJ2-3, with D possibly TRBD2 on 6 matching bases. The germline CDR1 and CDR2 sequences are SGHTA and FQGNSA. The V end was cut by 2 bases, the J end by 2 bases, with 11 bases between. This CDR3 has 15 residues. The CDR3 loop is CASSLSAGSTDTQYF. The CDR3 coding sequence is TGTGCCAGCAGCTTATCGGCGGGGTCCACAGATACGCAGTATTTT.

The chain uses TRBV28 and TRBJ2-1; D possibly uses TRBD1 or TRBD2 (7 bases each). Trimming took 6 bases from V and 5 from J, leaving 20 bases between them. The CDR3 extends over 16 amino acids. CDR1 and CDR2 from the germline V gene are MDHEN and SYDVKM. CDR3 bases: TGTGCCAGCAGCCCCGGAGCGGGACAGCAACACAATGAGCAGTTCTTC. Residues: CASSPGAGQQHNEQFF.

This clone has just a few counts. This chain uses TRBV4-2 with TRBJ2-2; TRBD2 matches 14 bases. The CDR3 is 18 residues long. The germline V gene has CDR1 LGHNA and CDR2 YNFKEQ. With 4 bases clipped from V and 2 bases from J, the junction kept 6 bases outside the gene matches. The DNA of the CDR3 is TGTGCCAGCAGCCGGGAGGGACTAGCGGGAGTAAACACCGGGGAGCTGTTTTTT. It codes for CASSREGLAGVNTGELFF.

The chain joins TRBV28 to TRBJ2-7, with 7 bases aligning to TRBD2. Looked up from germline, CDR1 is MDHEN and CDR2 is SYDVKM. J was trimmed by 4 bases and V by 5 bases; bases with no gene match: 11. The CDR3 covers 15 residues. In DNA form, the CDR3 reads TGTGCCAGCAGTCCTGGGGGAGGGCCCTTTTACGAGCAGTACTTC. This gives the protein CASSPGGGPFYEQYF.

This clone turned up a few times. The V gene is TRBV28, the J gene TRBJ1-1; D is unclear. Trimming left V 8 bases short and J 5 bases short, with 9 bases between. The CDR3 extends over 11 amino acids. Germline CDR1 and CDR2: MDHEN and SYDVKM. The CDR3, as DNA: TGTGCCAGCGGAGTTCGAACTGAAGCTTTCTTT. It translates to CASGVRTEAFF.

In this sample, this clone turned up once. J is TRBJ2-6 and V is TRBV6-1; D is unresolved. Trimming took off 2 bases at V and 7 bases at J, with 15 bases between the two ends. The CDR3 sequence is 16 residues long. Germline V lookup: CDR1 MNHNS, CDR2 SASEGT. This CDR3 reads CASSESLAGSANVLTF. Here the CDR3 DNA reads TGTGCCAGCAGTGAAAGTTTGGCCGGGTCTGCCAACGTCCTGACTTTC.

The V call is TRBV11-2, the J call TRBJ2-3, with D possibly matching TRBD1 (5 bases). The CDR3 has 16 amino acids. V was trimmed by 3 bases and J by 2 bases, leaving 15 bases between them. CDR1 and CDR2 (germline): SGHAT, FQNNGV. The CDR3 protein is CASSLGQGPHTDTQYF. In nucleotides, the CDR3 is TGTGCCAGCAGCTTGGGGCAGGGCCCCCACACAGATACGCAGTATTTT.

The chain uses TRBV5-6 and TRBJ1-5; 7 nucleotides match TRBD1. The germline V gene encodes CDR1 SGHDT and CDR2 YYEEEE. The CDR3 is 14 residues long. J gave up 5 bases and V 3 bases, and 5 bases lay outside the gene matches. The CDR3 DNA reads TGTGCCAGCAGCTCAGGGGGAGTTTATCAGCCCCAGCATTTT. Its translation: CASSSGGVYQPQHF.

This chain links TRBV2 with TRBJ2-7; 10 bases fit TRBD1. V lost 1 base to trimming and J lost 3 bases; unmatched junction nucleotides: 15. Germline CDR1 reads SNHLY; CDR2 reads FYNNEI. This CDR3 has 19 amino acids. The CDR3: CASSEVRRPRTGGNYEQYF. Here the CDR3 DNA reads TGTGCCAGCAGTGAAGTACGCCGACCTCGGACAGGGGGGAACTACGAGCAGTACTTC.

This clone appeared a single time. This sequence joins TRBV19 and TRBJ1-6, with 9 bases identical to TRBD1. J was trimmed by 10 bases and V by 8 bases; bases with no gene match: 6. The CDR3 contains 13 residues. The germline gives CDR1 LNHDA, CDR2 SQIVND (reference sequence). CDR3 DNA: TGTGCCAGTTCCGGGACAGGGCGATCACCCCTCCACTTT. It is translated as CASSGTGRSPLHF.

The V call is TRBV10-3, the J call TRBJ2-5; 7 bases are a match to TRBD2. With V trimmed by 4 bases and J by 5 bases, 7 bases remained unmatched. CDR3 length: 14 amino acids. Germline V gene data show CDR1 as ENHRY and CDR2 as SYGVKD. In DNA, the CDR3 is TGTGCCATCAGTGTGACCGGGGAGGGGGAGACCCAGTACTTC. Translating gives CAISVTGEGETQYF.

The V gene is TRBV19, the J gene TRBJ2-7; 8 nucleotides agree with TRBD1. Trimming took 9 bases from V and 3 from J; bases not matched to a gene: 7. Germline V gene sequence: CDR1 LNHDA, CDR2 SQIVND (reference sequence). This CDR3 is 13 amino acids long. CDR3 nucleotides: TGTGCCAGCTCCGGACAGGGTGGCTACGAGCAGTACTTC. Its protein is CASSGQGGYEQYF.

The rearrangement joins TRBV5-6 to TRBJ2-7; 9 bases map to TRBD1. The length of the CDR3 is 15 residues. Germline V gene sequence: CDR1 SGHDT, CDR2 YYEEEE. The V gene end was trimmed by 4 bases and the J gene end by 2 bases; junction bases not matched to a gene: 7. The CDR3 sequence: CASSATDRGTYEQYF. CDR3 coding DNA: TGTGCCAGCAGCGCCACCGACAGGGGGACCTACGAGCAGTACTTC.

CDR3 region: CASSVAGGFANTGELFF. CDR3 bases: TGTGCCAGCAGCGTAGCTGGGGGTTTTGCCAACACCGGGGAGCTGTTTTTT. The chain joins TRBV9 to TRBJ2-2, with D perhaps TRBD1 or TRBD2 (5 bases each). Germline CDR1 and CDR2: SGDLS and YYNGEE. V lost 0 bases and J 2 bases, leaving 14 bases between the germline ends. This CDR3 comprises 17 residues. The full variable domain, rest sourced from reference TRBV9 and TRBJ2-2, is DSGVTQTPKHLITATGQRVTLRCSPRSGDLSVYWYQQSLDQGLQFLIQYYNGEERAKGNILERFSAQQFPDLHSELNLSSLELGDSALYFCASSVAGGFANTGELFFGEGSRLTVL.

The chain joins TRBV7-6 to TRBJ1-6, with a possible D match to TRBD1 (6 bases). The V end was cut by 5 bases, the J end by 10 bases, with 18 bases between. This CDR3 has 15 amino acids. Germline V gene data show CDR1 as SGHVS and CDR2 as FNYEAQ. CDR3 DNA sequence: TGTGCCAGCAGCCCCGGGGGGCTATCGGGGTCACCCCTCCACTTT. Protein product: CASSPGGLSGSPLHF.

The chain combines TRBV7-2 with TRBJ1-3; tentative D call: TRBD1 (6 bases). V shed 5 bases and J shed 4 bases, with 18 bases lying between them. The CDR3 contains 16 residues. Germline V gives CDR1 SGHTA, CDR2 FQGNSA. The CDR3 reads CASSAQPQGGGNTIYF. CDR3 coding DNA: TGTGCCAGCAGCGCGCAACCACAGGGAGGGGGAAACACCATATATTTT.

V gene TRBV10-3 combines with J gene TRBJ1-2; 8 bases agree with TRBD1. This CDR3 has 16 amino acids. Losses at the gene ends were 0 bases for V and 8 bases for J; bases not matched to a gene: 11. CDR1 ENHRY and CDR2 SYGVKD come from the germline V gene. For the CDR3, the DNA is TGTGCCATCAGTGAGTCTGTGGCAGGGGGCGCGCGGGGCTACACCTTC. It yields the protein CAISESVAGGARGYTF.

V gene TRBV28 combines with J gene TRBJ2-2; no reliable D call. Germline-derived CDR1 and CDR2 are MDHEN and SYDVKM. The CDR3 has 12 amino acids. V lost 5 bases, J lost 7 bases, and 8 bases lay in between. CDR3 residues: CASSLSFGELFF. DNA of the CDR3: TGTGCCAGCAGTCTGTCTTTCGGGGAGCTGTTTTTT.

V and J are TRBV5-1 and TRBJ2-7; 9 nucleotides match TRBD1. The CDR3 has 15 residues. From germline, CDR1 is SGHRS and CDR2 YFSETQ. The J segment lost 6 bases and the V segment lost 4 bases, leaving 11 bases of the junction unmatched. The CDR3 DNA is TGCGCCAGCAGCACCCTACAGGGGGCGCCGGGCGAGCAGTACTTC. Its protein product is CASSTLQGAPGEQYF.

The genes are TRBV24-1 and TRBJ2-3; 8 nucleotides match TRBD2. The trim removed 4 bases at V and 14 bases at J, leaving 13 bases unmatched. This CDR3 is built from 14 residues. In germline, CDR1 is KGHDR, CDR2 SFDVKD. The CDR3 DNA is TGTGCCACCAGTGACCCCCTTGGGAGCGGGAGAGTGTATTTT. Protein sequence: CATSDPLGSGRVYF.

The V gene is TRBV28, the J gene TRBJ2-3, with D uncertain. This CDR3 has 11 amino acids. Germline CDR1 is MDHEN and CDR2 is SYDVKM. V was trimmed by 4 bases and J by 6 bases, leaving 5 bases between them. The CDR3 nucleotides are TGTGCCAGCAGTTCCGAGGATACGCAGTATTTT. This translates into CASSSEDTQYF. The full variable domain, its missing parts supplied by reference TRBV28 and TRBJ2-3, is DVKVTQSSRYLVKRTGEKVFLECVQDMDHENMFWYRQDPGLGLRLIYFSYDVKMKEKGDIPEGYSVSREKKERFSLILESASTNQTSMYLCASSSEDTQYFGPGTRLTVL.

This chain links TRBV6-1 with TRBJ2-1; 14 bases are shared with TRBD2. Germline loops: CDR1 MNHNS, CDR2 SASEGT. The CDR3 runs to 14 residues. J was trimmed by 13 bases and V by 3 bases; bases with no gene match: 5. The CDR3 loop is CASSDGTSGSTQFF. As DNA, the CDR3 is TGTGCCAGCAGTGATGGGACTAGCGGGAGCACTCAGTTCTTC.

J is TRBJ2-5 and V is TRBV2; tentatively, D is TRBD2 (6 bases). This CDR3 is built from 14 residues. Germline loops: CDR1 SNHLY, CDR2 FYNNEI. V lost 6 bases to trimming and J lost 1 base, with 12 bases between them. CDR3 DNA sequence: TGTGCCAGCAGCCGGGACTGGACCCAAGAGACCCAGTACTTC. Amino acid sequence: CASSRDWTQETQYF.